One sample yielded the 32 T cell receptor beta chains listed below, sequenced in a study of blood T cell repertoires in COVID-19. Some clones are missing from TCRdb's copy, which holds only in-frame ones; the method was immunoSEQ multiplex PCR. The repertoire holds fewer than 400,000 clones, with 85% as singletons. The sample consisted of peripheral blood. Receptors were obtained from a woman between 18 and 30 years old with acute or convalescent COVID-19.

In the case of this clone: Additional DNA sequences in this sample encode the identical CDR3. The chain employs TRBV6-5 and TRBJ2-7; 11 bases line up with TRBD2. Germline CDR1 reads MNHEY; CDR2 reads SVGAGI. Germline trimming cut 0 bases from V and 2 bases from J; bases unmatched to any gene: 0. The CDR3 length is 15 residues. CDR3 sequence: CASSYSGLAAYEQYF. The CDR3 nucleotides are TGTGCCAGCAGTTACTCGGGACTAGCGGCCTACGAGCAGTACTTC.

The chain links TRBV27 to TRBJ2-1; 8 nucleotides agree with TRBD2. Germline CDR1 reads MNHEY; CDR2 reads SMNVEV (reference sequence). The ends lost 6 bases at V and 12 bases at J; junction bases unmatched: 7. This CDR3 has 12 amino acids. CDR3 DNA: TGTGCCAGCAGCCCGCCGGGGGGGGTGCAGTTCTTC. This translates into CASSPPGGVQFF.

The chain links TRBV7-9 to TRBJ1-3; D is undetermined. The ends were cut back, 1 base at V and 0 bases at J, with 16 bases in the middle. The CDR3 is 18 amino acids. In germline, CDR1 is SEHNR, CDR2 FQNEAQ (reference sequence). The chain's CDR3 is CASSLDLTTANSGNTIYF. DNA of the CDR3: TGTGCCAGCAGCTTAGACCTTACTACGGCAAACTCTGGAAACACCATATATTTT.

A few counts support this clone. The chain employs TRBV28 and TRBJ1-3; 10 bases are shared with TRBD1. Looked up from germline, CDR1 is MDHEN and CDR2 is SYDVKM. The ends lost 5 bases at V and 6 bases at J; junction bases unmatched: 4. CDR3 length: 14 amino acids. The CDR3 spells CASSPGQGLNTIYF. CDR3 in DNA: TGTGCCAGCAGTCCGGGACAGGGGCTAAACACCATATATTTT.

This sequence joins TRBV19 and TRBJ2-1; 15 bases are a match to TRBD2. This CDR3 has 19 amino acids. Germline assignment: CDR1 LNHDA and CDR2 SQIVND (reference sequence). The V and J ends lost 5 bases and 0 bases, in that order; junction bases with no gene match: 8. CDR3 DNA: TGTGCCAGTAGTGGGGGACTAGCGGGAGGTAGAAGCTCCTACAATGAGCAGTTCTTC. This gives the protein CASSGGLAGGRSSYNEQFF.

The J gene is TRBJ2-7, the V gene TRBV5-4, with 7 positions matching TRBD2. Germline-derived CDR1 and CDR2 are SGHNT and YYREEE (reference sequence). The CDR3 has 13 residues. Trimming at V came to 1 base and at J to 3 bases, leaving 1 base not matched to a gene. DNA of the CDR3: TGTGCCAGCAGCTTGCGGGGGGACTACGAGCAGTACTTC. Protein: CASSLRGDYEQYF.

The chain recombines TRBV4-1 with TRBJ1-2, with unresolved D. Germline CDR1 MGHRA, CDR2 YSYEKL. The V end lost 4 bases, the J end lost 10 bases, and 10 bases lay between the germline ends. The CDR3 is made up of 11 amino acids. The DNA of the CDR3 is TGCGCCAGCAGCCTAAGTGGACTCTACACCTTC. It encodes CASSLSGLYTF.

The CDR3 is CASRSDRGQYYGYTF. Here the CDR3 DNA reads TGTGCCAGCAGGTCCGACAGGGGACAATACTATGGCTACACCTTC. The chain recombines TRBV7-8 with TRBJ1-2, with 8 nucleotides matching TRBD1. V shed 6 bases and J 3 bases; nucleotides not matched to a gene: 9. CDR3 length: 15 amino acids. Germline assignment: CDR1 SGHVS and CDR2 FQNEAQ. The full variable domain, in which reference TRBV7-8 and TRBJ1-2 provide the parts outside the CDR3, is GAGVSQSPRYKVAKRGQDVALRCDPISGHVSLFWYQQALGQGPEFLTYFQNEAQLDKSGLPSDRFFAERPEGSVSTLKIQRTQQEDSAVYLCASRSDRGQYYGYTFGSGTRLTVV.

This chain uses TRBV3-1 (or the pseudogene TRBV3-2) with TRBJ2-3; the match to TRBD2 covers 8 bases. Germline assignment: CDR1 LGHDT and CDR2 YNNKEL (reference sequence). This CDR3 has 15 amino acids. V gave up 4 bases and J gave up 9 bases; unmatched junction bases: 12. In nucleotides, the CDR3 is TGTGCCAGCAGCCCTAATCCGGGACTAGATTTGACGCAGTATTTT. As protein: CASSPNPGLDLTQYF.

V gene TRBV3-1 (or the pseudogene TRBV3-2) combines with J gene TRBJ1-2; a weak D match, TRBD1 (6 bases). The CDR3 extends over 14 amino acids. The germline V and J ends were trimmed by 1 base and 7 bases, with 13 bases remaining between them. Germline values: CDR1 LGHDT, CDR2 YNNKEL (reference sequence). The CDR3 bases are TGTGCCAGCAGCCAAGCCGCTCAGGGGTCTGGCTACACCTTC. This sequence encodes CASSQAAQGSGYTF.

This clone has a handful of counts. The chain has TRBV6-5 and TRBJ1-2, with D perhaps TRBD1 (5 bases). Germline CDR1 and CDR2: MNHEY and SVGAGI. CDR3 size: 15 residues. V was clipped by 0 bases and J by 6 bases, with 14 bases between them. The CDR3 coding sequence is TGTGCCAGCAGTTACTCCAGATTCGGGGGAGATGGCTACACCTTC. It codes for CASSYSRFGGDGYTF.

V usage is TRBV19 and J usage is TRBJ2-3, with 9 positions matching TRBD2. After removal of 3 bases from V and 2 bases from J, the junction contained 3 bases not matched to a gene. The germline V gene encodes CDR1 LNHDA and CDR2 SQIVND (reference sequence). The CDR3 has 15 amino acids. This CDR3 reads CASSIPSGVTDTQYF. The CDR3 region has the DNA TGTGCCAGTAGTATCCCTAGCGGGGTCACAGATACGCAGTATTTT. Variable domain in full (rest from reference TRBV19 and TRBJ2-3): DGGITQSPKYLFRKEGQNVTLSCEQNLNHDAMYWYRQDPGQGLRLIYYSQIVNDFQKGDIAEGYSVSREKKESFPLTVTSAQKNPTAFYLCASSIPSGVTDTQYFGPGTRLTVL.

J is TRBJ1-5 and V is TRBV9; 7 bases map to TRBD1. CDR1 is SGDLS and CDR2 is YYNGEE in the germline V gene. Trimming removed 4 bases from V and 5 bases from J; junction bases left unmatched: 9. The CDR3 has 15 residues. The DNA of the CDR3 is TGTGCCAGCAGCTTCACCGGACAGGCCCATCAGCCCCAGCATTTT. This gives the protein CASSFTGQAHQPQHF.

J is TRBJ1-6 and V is TRBV2; 10 bases map to TRBD1. The J segment lost 6 bases and the V segment lost 6 bases, leaving 2 bases of the junction unmatched. Germline V gene data show CDR1 as SNHLY and CDR2 as FYNNEI. There are 14 residues in the CDR3. The CDR3 sequence: CASRGDRGNSPLHF. The CDR3 bases are TGTGCCAGCAGGGGGGACAGGGGTAATTCACCCCTCCACTTT.

This chain connects TRBV9 to TRBJ2-1; 7 bases fit TRBD2. Per the germline V gene, CDR1 is SGDLS and CDR2 is YYNGEE. J lost 9 bases, V lost 0 bases, and 6 bases had no gene match. The CDR3 is 14 amino acids. CDR3 region: CASSVDLAEGEQFF. CDR3 DNA: TGTGCCAGCAGCGTAGACCTAGCGGAGGGTGAGCAGTTCTTC.

This clone was picked up a small number of times. The chain couples TRBV12-3 or TRBV12-4 to TRBJ1-2; 7 nucleotides align to TRBD1. V trimming: 11 bases; J trimming: 8 bases; junction bases outside the gene matches: 8. There are 11 residues in the CDR3. In DNA form, the CDR3 reads TGTGCCGTCCAGGGGGATGGGGGCTACACCTTC. It specifies CAVQGDGGYTF.

V usage is TRBV5-6 and J usage is TRBJ1-2; D is ambiguous. This CDR3 has 15 amino acids. V shed 4 bases and J shed 4 bases, with 17 bases lying between them. Looked up from germline, CDR1 is SGHDT and CDR2 is YYEEEE. For the CDR3, the DNA is TGTGCCAGCAGCCCCCCGGGGATCTCCAGCTATGGCTACACCTTC. Residues: CASSPPGISSYGYTF.

Comment on this clone: One junction end disagrees with the germline gene, perhaps due to a read error. The V gene is TRBV19, the J gene TRBJ2-1, with TRBD2 identical over 10 bases. The CDR3 totals 15 residues. CDR1 LNHDA and CDR2 SQIVND come from the germline V gene (reference sequence). CDR3 in DNA: TGTGCCAGTAGGATAGCGGGAGGCCCAGGTAGGGAGCAGTTCTTC. Translation gives CASRIAGGPGREQFF.

The chain uses TRBV2 and TRBJ2-1; TRBD2 is a possible D gene (6 bases). In germline, CDR1 is SNHLY, CDR2 FYNNEI. This CDR3 comprises 14 residues. Trimming removed 7 bases at V and 9 bases at J, with 19 bases between. The CDR3 protein is CASTRLDSPGEQFF. The CDR3 DNA is TGTGCCAGCACCAGACTAGATTCACCGGGTGAGCAGTTCTTC.

The V call is TRBV2, the J call TRBJ1-6; D is undetermined. The ends were cut back, 8 bases at V and 9 bases at J, with 11 bases in the middle. This CDR3 region has 12 residues. In germline, CDR1 is SNHLY, CDR2 FYNNEI. CDR3 residues: CASSPIGSPLHF. DNA for the CDR3: TGTGCCAGCTCCCCAATCGGTTCACCCCTCCACTTT.

The rearrangement uses TRBV6-4 and TRBJ2-1, with 9 positions matching TRBD1. The CDR3 runs 15 residues. Germline V gene lookup returns CDR1 MRHNA and CDR2 SNTAGT. Trimming removed 0 bases from V and 3 bases from J; junction bases left unmatched: 0. The CDR3 region is CASSDSGQGYNEQFF. For the CDR3, the DNA is TGTGCCAGCAGTGACTCGGGACAGGGCTACAATGAGCAGTTCTTC.

This chain joins TRBV29-1 and TRBJ2-5, with 8 positions matching TRBD2. Germline loops: CDR1 SQVTM, CDR2 ANQGSEA. J lost 0 bases, V lost 2 bases, and 5 bases had no gene match. This CDR3 is built from 15 residues. The CDR3 region has the DNA TGCAGCGTTGAATACCAGCGGGGGCACCAAGAGACCCAGTACTTC. Its translation is CSVEYQRGHQETQYF.

On this clone itself: Likely a read error: the CDR3 ends without its conserved phenylalanine or tryptophan. J is TRBJ1-2 and V is TRBV4-1; D gene unclear. V shed 1 base and J shed 1 base, with 7 bases lying between them. The CDR3 has 14 residues. CDR1 is MGHRA, CDR2 YSYEKL, per germline. The CDR3 coding sequence is TGCGCCAGCAGCCAAGTCGCAGATAACTATGGCTACACCCTC. Protein: CASSQVADNYGYTL.

V usage is TRBV5-4 and J usage is TRBJ1-2; D is unclear. Trimming stripped 0 bases from V and 8 bases from J, with 11 bases between. There are 13 residues in the CDR3. Per germline, CDR1 SGHNT and CDR2 YYREEE (reference sequence). This CDR3 reads CASSLAPDFGYTF. CDR3 DNA: TGTGCCAGCAGCTTGGCACCGGACTTCGGCTACACCTTC. Combining the CDR3 with reference TRBV5-4 and TRBJ1-2 gives the whole variable domain ETGVTQSPTHLIKTRGQQVTLRCSSQSGHNTVSWYQQALGQGPQFIFQYYREEENGRGNFPPRFSGLQFPNYSSELNVNALELDDSALYLCASSLAPDFGYTFGSGTRLTVV.

This chain connects TRBV6-5 to TRBJ1-5; the D is unclear. Germline V gives CDR1 MNHEY, CDR2 SVGAGI. The CDR3 contains 14 residues. V was shortened by 0 bases and J by 4 bases, with 7 bases between the two germline ends. The CDR3 spells CASSYSAGNQPQHF. The DNA for the CDR3 is TGTGCCAGCAGTTACTCGGCGGGGAATCAGCCCCAGCATTTT.

The J gene is TRBJ1-4, the V gene TRBV2, with 7 bases aligning to TRBD1. After removal of 2 bases from V and 11 bases from J, the junction contained 11 bases not matched to a gene. This CDR3 comprises 15 residues. Germline V gene sequence: CDR1 SNHLY, CDR2 FYNNEI. CDR3 residues: CASSESTGPSPKLFF. Here the CDR3 DNA reads TGTGCCAGCAGTGAATCGACAGGGCCTTCGCCGAAACTGTTTTTT.

CDR3 region: CASSLATGTENYEQYF. In nucleotides, the CDR3 is TGTGCCAGCAGCTTGGCCACCGGGACAGAAAACTACGAGCAGTACTTC. The chain employs TRBV5-5 and TRBJ2-7, with TRBD1 identical over 7 bases. The CDR3 consists of 16 residues. CDR1 is SGHKS, CDR2 YYEKEE, per germline (reference sequence). After removal of 0 bases from V and 3 bases from J, the junction contained 9 bases not matched to a gene. The full variable domain, rest sourced from reference TRBV5-5 and TRBJ2-7, is DAGVTQSPTHLIKTRGQQVTLRCSPISGHKSVSWYQQVLGQGPQFIFQYYEKEERGRGNFPDRFSARQFPNYSSELNVNALLLGDSALYLCASSLATGTENYEQYFGPGTRLTVT.

The chain uses TRBV5-1 and TRBJ2-7; 10 bases match TRBD2. Looked up from germline, CDR1 is SGHRS and CDR2 is YFSETQ. The V segment lost 4 bases and the J segment 3 bases; nucleotides outside the gene matches: 10. This CDR3 is 16 amino acids long. CDR3 DNA: TGCGCCAGCAGCCCCGCGGCCGGGACTAGCGACTACGAGCAGTACTTC. This encodes CASSPAAGTSDYEQYF. Full variable domain (missing parts from reference TRBV5-1 and TRBJ2-7): KAGVTQTPRYLIKTRGQQVTLSCSPISGHRSVSWYQQTPGQGLQFLFEYFSETQRNKGNFPGRFSGRQFSNSRSEMNVSTLELGDSALYLCASSPAAGTSDYEQYFGPGTRLTVT.

The V call is TRBV9, the J call TRBJ1-6, with no clear D. Trimming took 0 bases from V and 10 from J, leaving 11 bases between them. CDR3 length: 14 amino acids. Germline V gene data show CDR1 as SGDLS and CDR2 as YYNGEE. DNA of the CDR3: TGTGCCAGCAGCGTAGGAGTTGAGGGCTCACCCCTCCACTTT. Protein sequence: CASSVGVEGSPLHF.

This chain connects TRBV9 to TRBJ2-3, with a possible D match to TRBD2 (6 bases). The CDR3 contains 16 residues. Germline V gene lookup returns CDR1 SGDLS and CDR2 YYNGEE. V lost 0 bases and J lost 2, with 13 bases in between. This CDR3 is CASSVAGGVTTDTQYF. DNA of the CDR3: TGTGCCAGCAGCGTAGCGGGCGGGGTTACCACAGATACGCAGTATTTT.

The chain is built from TRBV10-3 and TRBJ2-7; 11 nucleotides line up with TRBD1. The germline V gene has CDR1 ENHRY and CDR2 SYGVKD. J gave up 4 bases and V 6 bases, and 5 bases lay outside the gene matches. The CDR3 length is 14 residues. CDR3 sequence: CAISPGQGAYEQYF. The CDR3 DNA is TGTGCCATCAGCCCCGGACAGGGGGCTTACGAGCAGTACTTC.

V is TRBV7-3 and J is TRBJ2-3; TRBD1 matches at 8 bases. This CDR3 has 14 residues. V was pared by 5 bases and J by 4 bases, with 5 bases of the junction left unmatched. Germline assignment: CDR1 SGHTA and CDR2 FQGTGA. The CDR3 nucleotides are TGTGCCAGCAGCCCGGACAGGGAGGCAGATACGCAGTATTTT. Translation: CASSPDREADTQYF.